This paragraph covers one TCR beta chain sequence. Its target is unknown. Libraries were prepared by immunoSEQ multiplex PCR; TCRdb keeps only in-frame clonotypes and omits some of them. The sample shows some 130,000 clones, approximately 84% of them seen only once. Germline V gene lookup returns CDR1 KGHSH and CDR2 LQKENI. This CDR3 has 17 amino acids. V lost 1 base and J lost 4; bases outside the gene matches: 13. This specimen belongs to a study of cytomegalovirus exposure and HLA in healthy donors. Study-level results: 150 to 200 TCR beta chains were listed as cytomegalovirus-associated.

The validation cohort, a group of 130 or so subjects, included the donors and was separate from the approximately 700-subject first cohort. Material for sequencing was PBMCs. The chain employs TRBV18 and TRBJ2-7; TRBD1 matches at 7 bases. The TCR sequence derives from a man aged 25 to 40 in good health and CMV-seropositive. In nucleotides, the CDR3 is TGTGCCAGCTCACCACTGGCTTTCGGGACAGCACCGTACGAGCAGTACTTC. It codes for CASSPLAFGTAPYEQYF.